This is a list of T cell receptor beta chains from one sample in a study of blood T cell repertoires in COVID-19. Measured with immunoSEQ multiplex PCR; TCRdb has only the in-frame clones, and not every one. Here the sample spans approximately 350,000 clones, around 91% being singletons. Input material: peripheral blood. These receptors all stem from a woman younger than 35 who had recovered from COVID-19. Both conserved end residues are part of each CDR3. Each record gives: D gene, V gene, clone size, J gene, CDR3 DNA, CDR3 protein. D genes are given only for firm matches. Rows may omit the clone size; those that give it use once, few, many or a size class.

TRBD2	TRBV6-5	.	TRBJ2-4	TGTGCCAGCAGTTCACCCCTAGCGGGAGTGGGAAACATTCAGTACTTC	CASSSPLAGVGNIQYF
.	TRBV7-8	.	TRBJ1-6	TGTGCCAGCAGCTTAACAGATCGCAATTCACCCCTCCACTTT	CASSLTDRNSPLHF
.	TRBV11-3	.	TRBJ1-4	TGTGCCAGCAGCCCCCTGGCCTCAACTAATGAAAAACTGTTTTTT	CASSPLASTNEKLFF
.	TRBV3-1/TRBV3-2	.	TRBJ2-2	TGTGCCAGCAGCCCGAGGTACCGCACCGGGGAGCTGTTTTTT	CASSPRYRTGELFF
.	TRBV7-8	.	TRBJ1-1	TGTGCCAGCAGAGTCTCAAGCCCCTCGGGCACTGAAGCTTTCTTT	CASRVSSPSGTEAFF
.	TRBV5-1	.	TRBJ2-3	TGCGCCAGCAGCCGCCGGGAGAAGAGAACAGATACGCAGTATTTT	CASSRREKRTDTQYF
TRBD1	TRBV28	few	TRBJ1-2	TGTGCCAGCAGAGCTCAGGGGGCGTATATCTATGGCTACACCTTC	CASRAQGAYIYGYTF
.	TRBV7-2	.	TRBJ1-2	TGTGCCAGCAGCTTAGTTGCAGGGGTTAACTATGGCTACACCTTC	CASSLVAGVNYGYTF
.	TRBV6-6	.	TRBJ1-2	TGTGCCAGCAGTAACAGGAGCCGCTATGGCTACACCTTC	CASSNRSRYGYTF
.	TRBV28	few	TRBJ1-5	TGTGCCAGCAGTTTACAGATTAGCAATCAGCCCCAGCATTTT	CASSLQISNQPQHF
.	TRBV5-1	.	TRBJ1-1	TGCGCCAGCAGCTCAATTGGACTGACCAACACTGAAGCTTTCTTT	CASSSIGLTNTEAFF
TRBD2	TRBV5-1	.	TRBJ2-3	TGCGCCAGCAGCCGAACAGGACTAGCGGCGGCAGATACGCAGTATTTT	CASSRTGLAAADTQYF
TRBD1	TRBV29-1	.	TRBJ1-4	TGCAGCGTCCGGGACAGGGAGGGGGAAAAACTGTTTTTT	CSVRDREGEKLFF
TRBD2	TRBV18	once	TRBJ2-3	TGTGCCAGCTCACCGACTAGCGGGTCCAGCACAGATACGCAGTATTTT	CASSPTSGSSTDTQYF
.	TRBV15	.	TRBJ1-5	TGTGCCACCAGCGGCGCGTGGACTGGCAATCAGCCCCAGCATTTT	CATSGAWTGNQPQHF
.	TRBV11-3	once	TRBJ2-6	TGTGCCAGCAGCCCCGAGCGGACTGGGGCCAACGTCCTGACTTTC	CASSPERTGANVLTF